A single sample gave rise to the 24 T cell receptor beta chains below, sequenced in a study of siplizumab effects on memory and regulatory T cells. The protocol was immunoSEQ multiplex PCR, while the TCRdb copy is restricted to in-frame clones and leaves out a portion. This table holds about 82,000 clones, about nine tenths found once. Sequences were obtained from Tregs sorted from blood. The receptor source for this set is a human donor in good health.

This clone has more than one count but fewer than ten. V and J are TRBV11-2 and TRBJ1-2; 12 positions agree with TRBD1. This CDR3 contains 16 residues. Trimming removed 4 bases from V and 4 bases from J; junction bases left unmatched: 7. CDR1 is SGHAT, CDR2 FQNNGV, per germline. The CDR3 sequence is CASSSWDRGRGYGYTF. DNA of the CDR3: TGTGCCAGCAGCTCGTGGGACAGGGGGCGCGGCTATGGCTACACCTTC.

The V and J genes are TRBV7-2 and TRBJ2-2; maybe TRBD2 (6 bases). V was pared by 5 bases and J by 8 bases, with 18 bases between. Germline CDR1 reads SGHTA; CDR2 reads FQGNSA. The CDR3 covers 15 residues. Here the CDR3 DNA reads TGTGCCAGCAGCGCTTACGGACGGGGGATAGGGGAGCTGTTTTTT. This encodes CASSAYGRGIGELFF. The full variable domain, completed using reference TRBV7-2 and TRBJ2-2, is GAGVSQSPSNKVTEKGKDVELRCDPISGHTALYWYRQSLGQGLEFLIYFQGNSAPDKSGLPSDRFSAERTGGSVSTLTIQRTQQEDSAVYLCASSAYGRGIGELFFGEGSRLTVL.

The chain employs TRBV5-5 and TRBJ2-1; 7 bases agree with TRBD2. Germline CDR1 is SGHKS and CDR2 is YYEKEE (reference sequence). This CDR3 has 19 amino acids. Trimming took 4 bases from V and 4 from J; bases not matched to a gene: 20. This chain's CDR3 is CASSPAGRGTTLGYNEQFF. CDR3 in DNA: TGTGCCAGCAGCCCCGCCGGTCGGGGGACTACCTTGGGGTACAATGAGCAGTTCTTC.

The chain is built from TRBV10-3 and TRBJ2-1; D unresolved. Germline CDR1 ENHRY, CDR2 SYGVKD. The length of the CDR3 is 16 residues. Trimming took 1 base from V and 0 from J, leaving 10 bases between them. The CDR3 sequence: CAISEWILSSYNEQFF. The CDR3 DNA sequence: TGTGCCATCAGTGAGTGGATCCTAAGCTCCTACAATGAGCAGTTCTTC.

This chain uses TRBV28 with TRBJ1-5; the D gene is possibly TRBD1 (6 bases). The V gene's germline CDR1 is MDHEN and CDR2 SYDVKM. This CDR3 region has 16 residues. V was pared by 5 bases and J by 2 bases, with 16 bases between. CDR3 coding DNA: TGTGCCAGCAGTATACAGGGAGCTAGCCGCAATCAGCCCCAGCATTTT. It specifies CASSIQGASRNQPQHF.

This clone was observed once. The rearrangement joins TRBV5-1 to TRBJ2-2; D is unclear. The germline V and J ends were trimmed by 0 bases and 0 bases, with 9 bases remaining between them. Germline values: CDR1 SGHRS, CDR2 YFSETQ. This CDR3 spans 16 amino acids. CDR3 sequence (DNA): TGCGCCAGCAGCTTGGATTCGCGTTCGAACACCGGGGAGCTGTTTTTT. Translated: CASSLDSRSNTGELFF.

This clone was seen a single time. V is TRBV7-6 and J is TRBJ2-5; 15 bases are a match to TRBD2. This CDR3 has 16 residues. V dropped 6 bases and J dropped 1; count of bases not matched to a gene: 3. The germline V gene encodes CDR1 SGHVS and CDR2 FNYEAQ. The CDR3 reads CASRGLAGGFQETQYF. The DNA for the CDR3 is TGTGCCAGCAGGGGACTAGCGGGGGGTTTCCAAGAGACCCAGTACTTC.

J is TRBJ2-7 and V is TRBV7-9; D is undetermined. V gave up 1 base and J gave up 6 bases, with 19 bases separating them. Per the germline V gene, CDR1 is SEHNR and CDR2 is FQNEAQ (reference sequence). This CDR3 region has 16 residues. The CDR3 DNA reads as TGTGCCAGCAGCTTAGGAAGGGCCTTTGGTTTCTTCGAGCAGTACTTC. This translates into CASSLGRAFGFFEQYF. Based on the CDR3 plus reference TRBV7-9 and TRBJ2-7, the full variable domain is DTGVSQNPRHKITKRGQNVTFRCDPISEHNRLYWYRQTLGQGPEFLTYFQNEAQLEKSRLLSDRFSAERPKGSFSTLEIQRTEQGDSAMYLCASSLGRAFGFFEQYFGPGTRLTVT.

This clone was seen just once. The rearrangement joins TRBV7-9 to TRBJ1-1; D uncertain. Trimming cost V 2 bases and J 7 bases, with 23 bases left between them. There are 17 residues in the CDR3. In germline, CDR1 is SEHNR, CDR2 FQNEAQ (reference sequence). The CDR3 coding sequence is TGTGCCAGCAGCTTATATTTGCCTAGCATCAGCCGGAATGAAGCTTTCTTT. Its protein is CASSLYLPSISRNEAFF.

The rearrangement joins TRBV27 to TRBJ1-6, with D perhaps matching TRBD1 (6 bases). The germline V and J ends were trimmed by 6 bases and 6 bases, with 12 bases remaining between them. This CDR3 is 14 amino acids long. Germline lookup yields CDR1 MNHEY and CDR2 SMNVEV (reference sequence). CDR3 amino acids: CASSLRGRNSPLHF. The CDR3 DNA reads as TGTGCCAGCAGCCTTCGGGGGCGTAATTCACCCCTCCACTTT.

The chain couples TRBV29-1 to TRBJ1-5, with 10 bases matching TRBD1. Germline assignment: CDR1 SQVTM and CDR2 ANQGSEA. The junction had 3 bases not matched to a gene; V was cut back by 5 bases and J by 5 bases. This CDR3 contains 13 residues. CDR3: CSVRQGADQPQHF. Written as DNA, the CDR3 is TGCAGCGTTCGACAGGGGGCCGATCAGCCCCAGCATTTT.

This rearrangement joins TRBV19 to TRBJ1-5, with D perhaps TRBD1 (5 bases). V was shortened by 4 bases and J by 4 bases, with 14 bases between the two germline ends. The CDR3 is 15 amino acids. Germline assignment: CDR1 LNHDA and CDR2 SQIVND (reference sequence). CDR3 loop: CASSTRGIWNQPQHF. CDR3 DNA sequence: TGTGCCAGTAGTACTAGGGGTATATGGAATCAGCCCCAGCATTTT.

V usage is TRBV30 and J usage is TRBJ2-7, with D perhaps matching TRBD2 (5 bases). Germline V CDR1 and CDR2: GTSNPN, SVGIG (reference sequence). V shed 0 bases and J shed 2 bases, with 5 bases lying between them. The CDR3 spans 12 residues. DNA of the CDR3: TGTGCCTGGAGTGTCGGGGCCTACGAGCAGTACTTC. As protein: CAWSVGAYEQYF.

This chain connects TRBV7-2 to TRBJ2-1; 11 bases line up with TRBD2. The CDR3 has 17 amino acids. V lost 5 bases to trimming and J lost 0 bases; unmatched junction nucleotides: 6. The germline gives CDR1 SGHTA, CDR2 FQGNSA. CDR3 DNA sequence: TGTGCCAGCAGCCTTCAGCTAGCGGGGGGCTCCTACAATGAGCAGTTCTTC. Residues: CASSLQLAGGSYNEQFF.

CDR3 in DNA: TGTGCCAGCGGCTACAATGAGCAGTTCTTC. It codes for CASGYNEQFF. This chain links TRBV27 with TRBJ2-1; no firm D call. The CDR3 is 10 residues long. The V end lost 8 bases, the J end lost 3 bases, and 2 bases lay between the germline ends. Germline CDR1 reads MNHEY; CDR2 reads SMNVEV (reference sequence).

The J gene is TRBJ1-6, the V gene TRBV28; D call uncertain. The CDR3 contains 17 residues. CDR1 is MDHEN, CDR2 SYDVKM, per germline. Trimming pared 1 base from V and 0 bases from J, leaving 10 bases between. CDR3 loop: CASSLSPGSSYNSPLHF. The CDR3 bases are TGTGCCAGCAGTTTATCCCCAGGCAGCTCCTATAATTCACCCCTCCACTTT. Supplemented by reference TRBV28 and TRBJ1-6, the full variable domain reads DVKVTQSSRYLVKRTGEKVFLECVQDMDHENMFWYRQDPGLGLRLIYFSYDVKMKEKGDIPEGYSVSREKKERFSLILESASTNQTSMYLCASSLSPGSSYNSPLHFGNGTRLTVT.

The chain carries TRBV5-1 and TRBJ2-7; D call uncertain. Germline CDR1 SGHRS, CDR2 YFSETQ. The ends were cut back, 0 bases at V and 6 bases at J, with 10 bases in the middle. The CDR3 has 13 residues. The CDR3 nucleotides are TGCGCCAGCAGCTTGGCACCCTACGCCGAGCAGTACTTC. Amino acids: CASSLAPYAEQYF.

The rearrangement joins TRBV5-6 to TRBJ1-4; 8 bases match TRBD1. There are 14 residues in the CDR3. Germline CDR1 reads SGHDT; CDR2 reads YYEEEE. V shed 7 bases, J shed 6 bases, and the junction held 8 bases outside the gene matches. The CDR3 sequence is CASQRQGRDEKLFF. DNA of the CDR3: TGTGCCAGCCAGAGACAGGGGCGGGATGAAAAACTGTTTTTT.

This chain links TRBV4-2 with TRBJ1-2; D possibly corresponds to TRBD1 (6 bases). The CDR3 is 14 residues long. Trimming stripped 0 bases from V and 8 bases from J, with 13 bases between. Germline assignment: CDR1 LGHNA and CDR2 YNFKEQ. The CDR3 reads CASSQDYDRRGYTF. The CDR3, as DNA: TGTGCCAGCAGCCAAGACTACGACAGGCGAGGCTACACCTTC.

This chain joins TRBV20-1 and TRBJ2-5; D remains ambiguous. Germline assignment: CDR1 DFQATT and CDR2 SNEGSKA (reference sequence). Trimming cost V 2 bases and J 4 bases, with 5 bases left between them. There are 11 residues in the CDR3. This chain's CDR3 is CSARLGETQYF. The CDR3 nucleotides read TGCAGTGCTAGACTCGGAGAGACCCAGTACTTC.

CDR3 in DNA: TGTGCCAGCAGTTTTTTAGCTAATGAGCAGTTCTTC. Translation: CASSFLANEQFF. The J gene is TRBJ2-1, the V gene TRBV2; no clear D gene. The CDR3 runs 12 residues. CDR1 is SNHLY and CDR2 is FYNNEI in the germline V gene. Trimming left V 5 bases short and J 7 bases short, with 9 bases between. Looking up the rest from reference TRBV2 and TRBJ2-1 gives the full variable domain: EPEVTQTPSHQVTQMGQEVILRCVPISNHLYFYWYRQILGQKVEFLVSFYNNEISEKSEIFDDQFSVERPDGSNFTLKIRSTKLEDSAMYFCASSFLANEQFFGPGTRLTVL.

This clone occurred a few times. The chain couples TRBV5-6 to TRBJ1-6; D remains unclear. CDR1 SGHDT and CDR2 YYEEEE come from the germline V gene. V shed 5 bases and J shed 0 bases, with 12 bases lying between them. This CDR3 is built from 16 residues. The chain's CDR3 is CASSLTVTSYNSPLHF. The CDR3 DNA sequence: TGTGCCAGCAGTTTGACGGTCACCTCCTATAATTCACCCCTCCACTTT. Using reference TRBV5-6 and TRBJ1-6 for the parts outside the CDR3, the full variable domain is DAGVTQSPTHLIKTRGQQVTLRCSPKSGHDTVSWYQQALGQGPQFIFQYYEEEERQRGNFPDRFSGHQFPNYSSELNVNALLLGDSALYLCASSLTVTSYNSPLHFGNGTRLTVT.

This clone was picked up one time. The chain has TRBV28 and TRBJ1-4, with 10 bases aligning to TRBD1. Germline assignment: CDR1 MDHEN and CDR2 SYDVKM. V was clipped by 6 bases and J by 5 bases; unmatched bases: 12. This CDR3 contains 17 residues. The CDR3 coding sequence is TGTGCCAGCAGCCTCCCGGGACAGGGGTTTCTGAATGAAAAACTGTTTTTT. Residues: CASSLPGQGFLNEKLFF.

V and J are TRBV2 and TRBJ2-6; 7 bases agree with TRBD1. Trimming took 9 bases from V and 0 from J; bases not matched to a gene: 5. Germline CDR1 reads SNHLY; CDR2 reads FYNNEI. CDR3 length: 15 residues. The CDR3 DNA reads TGTGCCAGTAAGGGACAGCCCTCTGGGGCCAACGTCCTGACTTTC. This translates into CASKGQPSGANVLTF.